This is a list of T cell receptor beta chains from one sample in a study of siplizumab effects on memory and regulatory T cells. Profiling relied on immunoSEQ multiplex PCR, and the TCRdb table lists in-frame clones only, not all of them. The repertoire holds over 100,000 clones, with about 91% as singletons. The sequencing sample was made of Tregs sorted from blood. The receptor set was obtained from a human donor in good health. CDR3s include the opening cysteine and the closing phenylalanine or tryptophan. Fields, in order: V gene, D gene, J gene, clone size, CDR3 protein, CDR3 DNA. A D gene is named only where the DNA matches it firmly. Only some rows state a clone size, as once, few, many or a class for expanded clones.

TRBV5-1	TRBD1	TRBJ2-7	-	CASSLAGGQGSYEQYF	TGCGCCAGCAGCTTGGCTGGAGGACAGGGTTCCTACGAGCAGTACTTC
TRBV5-5	-	TRBJ2-3	-	CASSFDPGRFTNTQYF	TGTGCCAGCAGCTTCGATCCGGGACGGTTCACGAATACGCAGTATTTT
TRBV7-9	TRBD1	TRBJ2-7	few	CASSPRQGSLYEQYF	TGTGCCAGCAGCCCCCGACAGGGCTCCCTCTACGAGCAGTACTTC
TRBV6-4	TRBD2	TRBJ2-3	-	CASSDFTSGRDTQYF	TGTGCCAGCAGTGACTTTACTAGCGGGAGAGATACGCAGTATTTT
TRBV5-5	TRBD1	TRBJ1-5	-	CASSGGQRSNQPQHF	TGTGCCAGCAGCGGGGGACAGCGTAGCAATCAGCCCCAGCATTTT
TRBV7-6	-	TRBJ2-5	-	CASSLGLVGETQYF	TGTGCCAGCAGCTTAGGGCTGGTGGGAGAGACCCAGTACTTC
TRBV19	-	TRBJ1-2	-	CASSSNRDLYGYTF	TGTGCCAGTAGTTCTAACAGGGATCTCTATGGCTACACCTTC
TRBV27	-	TRBJ2-7	-	CASSFPTLEQYF	TGTGCCAGCAGTTTTCCGACTCTGGAGCAGTACTTC
TRBV10-2	-	TRBJ2-3	-	CASSDPASGTDTQYF	TGCGCCAGCAGTGATCCTGCTAGCGGCACAGATACGCAGTATTTT
TRBV12-5	-	TRBJ2-5	-	CASGAQETQYF	TGTGCTAGTGGTGCTCAAGAGACCCAGTACTTC
TRBV18	-	TRBJ2-5	-	CASSPFGAGQETQYF	TGTGCCAGCTCACCTTTCGGGGCTGGGCAAGAGACCCAGTACTTC
TRBV7-9	-	TRBJ1-4	-	CASSRGQFNEKLFF	TGTGCCAGCAGCCGCGGACAGTTTAATGAAAAACTGTTTTTT
TRBV5-4	TRBD1	TRBJ1-3	-	CASSLADRGLGNTIYF	TGTGCCAGCAGCTTGGCCGACAGGGGACTTGGAAACACCATATATTTT
TRBV10-3	-	TRBJ2-2	-	CAISGGLANTGELFF	TGTGCCATCAGTGGGGGACTCGCGAACACCGGGGAGCTGTTTTTT
TRBV10-3	TRBD1	TRBJ2-2	-	CAISEGGTGAPGELFF	TGTGCCATCAGTGAGGGTGGGACAGGGGCTCCCGGGGAGCTGTTTTTT
TRBV28	-	TRBJ2-1	-	CASDRGNYNEQFF	TGTGCCAGTGACCGAGGCAATTACAATGAGCAGTTCTTC
TRBV6-5	TRBD1	TRBJ1-3	-	CASSRTGPRNTIYF	TGTGCCAGCAGTCGGACAGGGCCGCGAAACACCATATATTTT
TRBV2	TRBD2	TRBJ2-7	-	CASSRTLAGNYEQYF	TGTGCCAGCAGCCGGACACTAGCGGGGAACTACGAGCAGTACTTC
TRBV11-3	-	TRBJ2-1	-	CASSLDGMSLNEQFF	TGTGCCAGCAGCTTAGATGGGATGAGTCTCAATGAGCAGTTCTTC
TRBV18	-	TRBJ2-7	-	CASSPGQGGTYEQYF	TGTGCCAGCTCACCAGGCCAGGGGGGCACCTACGAGCAGTACTTC
TRBV19	-	TRBJ1-5	-	CASSIRGFNQPQHF	TGTGCCAGTAGTATAAGGGGATTCAATCAGCCCCAGCATTTT
TRBV19	-	TRBJ2-6	-	CANPTGSSNGANVLTF	TGTGCCAATCCGACAGGATCCAGCAACGGGGCCAACGTCCTGACTTTC
TRBV20-1	-	TRBJ2-4	-	CSAVSGIQYF	TGCAGTGCTGTCTCGGGCATTCAGTACTTC
TRBV2	-	TRBJ1-2	few	CASSEGQDYGYTF	TGTGCCAGCAGTGAAGGACAGGACTATGGCTACACCTTC
TRBV7-9	-	TRBJ1-2	-	CASSKDGEIGYTF	TGTGCCAGCAGCAAGGACGGGGAGATCGGCTACACCTTC
TRBV11-3	-	TRBJ2-3	-	CASSLGPGTDTQYF	TGTGCCAGCAGCTTAGGGCCCGGGACAGATACGCAGTATTTT
TRBV10-3	TRBD1	TRBJ1-1	-	CAISVRGQGTEAFF	TGTGCCATCAGTGTGAGGGGGCAGGGCACTGAAGCTTTCTTT
TRBV18	-	TRBJ2-3	-	CASSPAGYPTDTQYF	TGTGCCAGCTCACCGGCTGGTTACCCCACAGATACGCAGTATTTT
TRBV6-1	TRBD1	TRBJ2-7	-	CASTSGTASYEQYF	TGTGCCAGCACTTCCGGGACAGCCTCCTACGAGCAGTACTTC
TRBV9	-	TRBJ2-7	few	CASSVAGGFVYEQYF	TGTGCCAGCAGCGTAGCAGGCGGGTTCGTTTACGAGCAGTACTTC
TRBV6-4	-	TRBJ1-2	-	CASSDSGWGNYGYTF	TGTGCCAGCAGTGACTCTGGCTGGGGGAACTATGGCTACACCTTC
TRBV4-1	-	TRBJ2-1	-	CASSPQHTSLPGNEQFF	TGCGCCAGCAGCCCTCAGCACACGTCCCTACCGGGCAATGAGCAGTTCTTC
TRBV6-1	-	TRBJ1-5	once	CASSEGGSNQPQHF	TGTGCCAGCAGTGAAGGAGGCAGCAATCAGCCCCAGCATTTT
TRBV2	-	TRBJ1-5	-	CASRGSATQAPQHF	TGTGCCAGCAGGGGATCAGCCACACAGGCGCCCCAGCATTTT
TRBV12-5	TRBD1	TRBJ2-7	-	CASGPGTGTYEQYF	TGTGCTAGTGGTCCCGGGACAGGTACCTACGAGCAGTACTTC
TRBV30	-	TRBJ1-6	-	CAWSVLGGADYNSPLHF	TGTGCCTGGAGTGTACTTGGGGGGGCAGACTATAATTCACCCCTCCACTTT
TRBV12-5	-	TRBJ2-2	-	CASGLHRATRTGELFF	TGTGCTAGTGGCCTCCACCGGGCCACGAGGACCGGGGAGCTGTTTTTT
TRBV6-5	-	TRBJ2-7	-	CASSYQAGPPGRQYF	TGTGCCAGCAGTTACCAGGCTGGACCCCCTGGGCGGCAGTACTTC
TRBV5-6	TRBD1	TRBJ1-5	-	CASSFGQGALGQPQHF	TGTGCCAGCAGCTTTGGTCAGGGGGCGCTTGGGCAGCCCCAGCATTTT